This section outlines one T cell receptor beta chain sequence together with its context. Its antigen is not identified. The data stem from a study of T cell responses to AZD1222 COVID-19 vaccine. General study findings and limits: Spike regions recognized by vaccine-associated CD4 TCRs spanned the protein, led by 160-218 and 743-854.

Second doses at about 4 or about 12 weeks were pooled. Germline-derived CDR1 and CDR2 are MNHNS and SASEGT. The CDR3 spans 14 residues. V was cut by 2 bases and J by 2 bases, with 10 bases left in between. The method was immunoSEQ multiplex PCR; TCRdb's version includes in-frame clones alone and lacks a portion of them. The repertoire holds approximately 88,000 clones, with about 89% as singletons. Sequencing used peripheral blood, obtained 28 days after the second AZD1222 dose. This sequence originates from an adult who received the AZD1222 COVID-19 vaccine. The chain uses TRBV6-1 and TRBJ2-7; no clear D gene. CDR3 region: CASSETRPTYEQYF. CDR3 sequence (DNA): TGTGCCAGCAGTGAAACTCGCCCTACCTACGAGCAGTACTTC.